This TCR beta chain was identified during a study of OX40 agonist ivuxolimab in advanced cancers. Across the whole study: With ivuxolimab, an agonistic anti-OX40 (CD134) antibody, patients were treated. Study-wide results and caveats: Researchers did not establish what antigens the expanded peripheral T cells target. The CD4+ and CD8+ T cells in the blood had expanded clonally by week 6 at 0.1 to 3.0 mg/kg.

Sequencing used immunoSEQ multiplex PCR; TCRdb keeps in-frame clones, though not all of them. The sample carries approximately 90,000 clones, roughly nine tenths recorded once. This CDR3 spans 14 amino acids. Trimming removed 4 bases from V and 7 bases from J, with 13 bases in between. In germline, CDR1 is LNHDA, CDR2 SQIVND (reference sequence). With regard to this clone: As yet, its antigen is unknown.

The origin of this receptor is an adult with an advanced solid tumor such as melanoma, head and neck, liver or kidney cancer. Sequenced material: CD4+ or CD8+ T cells sorted from blood, taken in a trial of the OX40 agonist ivuxolimab. This rearrangement joins TRBV19 to TRBJ2-2; D may correspond to TRBD1 or TRBD2 (5 bases each). In DNA form, the CDR3 reads TGTGCCAGTAGTACCGTCCCTGGGGGCGGGGAGCTGTTTTTT. Protein product: CASSTVPGGGELFF.